Below, 20 T cell receptor beta chains from the same sample are listed, as sequenced in a study of OX40 agonist ivuxolimab in advanced cancers. Clones were read by immunoSEQ multiplex PCR, and TCRdb kept only the in-frame ones, dropping some. Of 20,000 to 25,000 clones in the sample, about nine tenths were seen once. Specimen: CD4+ or CD8+ T cells sorted from blood, collected in a trial of the OX40 agonist ivuxolimab. These receptors were obtained from an adult with an advanced solid tumor such as melanoma, head and neck, liver or kidney cancer.

This chain uses TRBV10-3 with TRBJ2-5; the D is unclear. Judging by the DNA end, TRBJ2-7 fits better; the J call may be wrong. CDR3 length equals 13 residues. Germline V gene data show CDR1 as ENHRY and CDR2 as SYGVKD. As DNA, the CDR3 is TGTGCCATCAGTGAGCCTCCTCGCTACGAGCAGTACTTC. Protein sequence: CAISEPPRYEQYF.

This clone has a handful of counts. The V gene is TRBV7-2, the J gene TRBJ1-2, with no clear D. This CDR3 is built from 12 residues. Looked up from germline, CDR1 is SGHTA and CDR2 is FQGNSA. The V and J ends lost 5 bases and 10 bases respectively, with 14 bases between them. Here the CDR3 reads CASSPRSTDYTF. The CDR3 nucleotides are TGTGCCAGCAGCCCTCGGTCCACTGACTACACCTTC.

The chain carries TRBV28 and TRBJ2-7, with 8 bases aligning to TRBD1. The V segment lost 5 bases and the J segment 1 base; nucleotides outside the gene matches: 13. Per the germline V gene, CDR1 is MDHEN and CDR2 is SYDVKM. The CDR3 spans 17 residues. The CDR3, as DNA: TGTGCCAGCAGTCCCTTGGGGACAGGTAGAGATTCCTACGAGCAGTACTTC. Protein product: CASSPLGTGRDSYEQYF.

The chain combines TRBV6-5 with TRBJ2-7, with 7 nucleotides matching TRBD1. This CDR3 has 13 residues. Losses at the gene ends were 7 bases for V and 5 bases for J; bases not matched to a gene: 8. Germline CDR1 MNHEY, CDR2 SVGAGI. The chain's CDR3 is CASTHRGRDEQYF. DNA for the CDR3: TGTGCCAGCACCCACAGGGGACGCGACGAGCAGTACTTC.

This chain joins TRBV23-1 and TRBJ2-4; a possible D gene is TRBD2 (5 bases). TRBV23-1 is reported as an ORF; its role is uncertain. Trimming pared 6 bases from V and 7 bases from J, leaving 22 bases between. CDR3 length: 16 residues. CDR3 region: CASRDPVPGGENIQYF. The CDR3 DNA reads TGCGCCAGCAGGGACCCCGTTCCCGGTGGGGAGAACATTCAGTACTTC.

The genes are TRBV4-1 and TRBJ1-5, with no clear D. The germline V and J ends were trimmed by 4 bases and 0 bases, with 10 bases remaining between them. There are 15 residues in the CDR3. Looked up from germline, CDR1 is MGHRA and CDR2 is YSYEKL. CDR3 nucleotide sequence: TGCGCCAGCAGCCTGGGCAGGAATAGCAATCAGCCCCAGCATTTT. Translating gives CASSLGRNSNQPQHF.

The CDR3 region is CASTGAGRETQYF. The DNA for the CDR3 is TGTGCCAGCACGGGGGCGGGGAGGGAGACCCAGTACTTC. The chain couples TRBV6-4 to TRBJ2-5; TRBD1 or TRBD2 may be the D gene (6 bases each). The CDR3 is 13 residues long. V was cut by 7 bases and J by 5 bases, with 14 bases left in between. CDR1 MRHNA and CDR2 SNTAGT come from the germline V gene.

The rearrangement links TRBV7-9 to TRBJ1-1, with D maybe TRBD1 (6 bases). The germline CDR1 and CDR2 sequences are SEHNR and FQNEAQ (reference sequence). V was clipped by 7 bases and J by 5 bases, with 20 bases between them. The CDR3 runs 15 residues. The CDR3 DNA is TGTGCCAGCACCCGAGGGGGGGGAATTAGGACTGAAGCTTTCTTT. This codes for CASTRGGGIRTEAFF.

This clone was seen just once. The V call is TRBV5-1, the J call TRBJ2-3, with 12 bases fitting TRBD2. V dropped 4 bases and J dropped 6; count of bases not matched to a gene: 6. The germline V gene encodes CDR1 SGHRS and CDR2 YFSETQ. CDR3 size: 15 residues. The CDR3 DNA is TGCGCCAGCAGCCTAGCGGGAGGGCCGCTCGATACGCAGTATTTT. As protein: CASSLAGGPLDTQYF.

The chain uses TRBV4-1 and TRBJ2-1; D may correspond to TRBD1 or TRBD2 (6 bases each). Germline CDR1 MGHRA, CDR2 YSYEKL. The germline V and J ends were trimmed by 0 bases and 9 bases, with 15 bases remaining between them. The CDR3 loop spans 15 amino acids. The CDR3 bases are TGCGCCAGCAGCCAAGATAGGGGGGTTGGGACTGAGCAGTTCTTC. It translates to CASSQDRGVGTEQFF.

This sequence joins TRBV13 and TRBJ2-7, with TRBD2 identical over 9 bases. The CDR3 extends over 16 amino acids. J gave up 2 bases and V 3 bases, and 8 bases lay outside the gene matches. The germline V gene encodes CDR1 PRHDT and CDR2 FYEKMQ (reference sequence). The DNA for the CDR3 is TGTGCCAGCAGCTTTAAGGCGGGGGGGTTTACCTACGAGCAGTACTTC. It codes for CASSFKAGGFTYEQYF.

This clone was detected once. This chain connects TRBV11-2 to TRBJ2-7, with 10 bases identical to TRBD1. Per the germline V gene, CDR1 is SGHAT and CDR2 is FQNNGV. This CDR3 is 14 amino acids long. V gave up 5 bases and J gave up 4 bases; unmatched junction bases: 5. The CDR3 DNA reads TGTGCCAGCAGCGTCCGGGACAGGGGATACGAGCAGTACTTC. This translates into CASSVRDRGYEQYF.

This clone was seen just once. V gene TRBV15 combines with J gene TRBJ2-3, with TRBD2 as a possible D gene (5 bases). Between the trimmed V and J ends, which lost 0 bases and 3 bases, there was a span of 10 bases. The CDR3 is 15 amino acids. Per the germline V gene, CDR1 is LNHNV and CDR2 is YYDKDF (reference sequence). CDR3 sequence (DNA): TGTGCCACCAGCAGAGATGGGGAGTTGACAGATACGCAGTATTTT. Its protein is CATSRDGELTDTQYF.

The chain uses TRBV7-8 and TRBJ1-2; 8 positions agree with TRBD1. Germline V gene lookup returns CDR1 SGHVS and CDR2 FQNEAQ. V trimming: 0 bases; J trimming: 6 bases; junction bases outside the gene matches: 9. This CDR3 has 16 residues. The CDR3 reads CASSLALLGQGHGYTF. The CDR3 nucleotides read TGTGCCAGCAGCTTAGCGCTACTAGGACAGGGTCATGGCTACACCTTC. The full variable domain, with the rest looked up from reference TRBV7-8 and TRBJ1-2, is GAGVSQSPRYKVAKRGQDVALRCDPISGHVSLFWYQQALGQGPEFLTYFQNEAQLDKSGLPSDRFFAERPEGSVSTLKIQRTQQEDSAVYLCASSLALLGQGHGYTFGSGTRLTVV.

V and J are TRBV5-6 and TRBJ2-7; 7 nucleotides match TRBD1. The germline CDR1 and CDR2 sequences are SGHDT and YYEEEE. Trimming removed 0 bases from V and 2 bases from J; junction bases left unmatched: 5. The CDR3 is 15 residues long. The CDR3 nucleotides are TGTGCCAGCAGCTTGGCCGGGACAGCAACCTACGAGCAGTACTTC. It yields the protein CASSLAGTATYEQYF. Based on the CDR3 plus reference TRBV5-6 and TRBJ2-7, the full variable domain is DAGVTQSPTHLIKTRGQQVTLRCSPKSGHDTVSWYQQALGQGPQFIFQYYEEEERQRGNFPDRFSGHQFPNYSSELNVNALLLGDSALYLCASSLAGTATYEQYFGPGTRLTVT.

Comment on this clone: One junction end disagrees with the germline gene, perhaps due to a read error. J is TRBJ2-2 and V is TRBV7-7; D unclear. CDR3 size: 13 residues. CDR1 SSHAT and CDR2 FNYEAQ come from the germline V gene (reference sequence). CDR3 bases: TGTGCTAGCAGCTTATCGGCGACCGGGGAGCTGTTTTTT. Translating gives CASSLSATGELFF.

The genes are TRBV4-3 and TRBJ1-2; D unresolved. Between the trimmed V and J ends, which lost 0 bases and 5 bases, there was a span of 13 bases. Per germline, CDR1 LGHNA and CDR2 YSLEER. This CDR3 region has 15 residues. The CDR3 is CASSQDRASRYGYTF. CDR3 bases: TGCGCCAGCAGCCAAGATAGGGCCAGCCGTTATGGCTACACCTTC.

The V gene is TRBV7-2, the J gene TRBJ1-6, with no clear D. Trimming took 5 bases from V and 5 from J, leaving 13 bases between them. The CDR3 contains 15 residues. Germline-derived CDR1 and CDR2 are SGHTA and FQGNSA. Here the CDR3 reads CASSPRGVNNSPLHF. The CDR3 DNA reads as TGTGCCAGCAGCCCACGTGGGGTTAATAATTCACCCCTCCACTTT.

Sample share makes this clone medium-sized. The chain recombines TRBV7-9 with TRBJ1-2; D call uncertain. Per the germline V gene, CDR1 is SEHNR and CDR2 is FQNEAQ (reference sequence). This CDR3 comprises 13 residues. The V gene lost 2 bases and the J gene lost 7 bases, with 11 bases spanning the gap. CDR3 in DNA: TGTGCCAGCAGCTTAACGGAGGATTCTGGCTACACCTTC. It yields the protein CASSLTEDSGYTF.

The chain is built from TRBV19 and TRBJ2-7; 8 bases match TRBD2. Looked up from germline, CDR1 is LNHDA and CDR2 is SQIVND (reference sequence). The CDR3 totals 12 residues. V was clipped by 8 bases and J by 2 bases; unmatched bases: 2. CDR3 sequence reads: CASGAGAYEQYF. The CDR3 region has the DNA TGTGCCAGTGGAGCGGGGGCCTACGAGCAGTACTTC.